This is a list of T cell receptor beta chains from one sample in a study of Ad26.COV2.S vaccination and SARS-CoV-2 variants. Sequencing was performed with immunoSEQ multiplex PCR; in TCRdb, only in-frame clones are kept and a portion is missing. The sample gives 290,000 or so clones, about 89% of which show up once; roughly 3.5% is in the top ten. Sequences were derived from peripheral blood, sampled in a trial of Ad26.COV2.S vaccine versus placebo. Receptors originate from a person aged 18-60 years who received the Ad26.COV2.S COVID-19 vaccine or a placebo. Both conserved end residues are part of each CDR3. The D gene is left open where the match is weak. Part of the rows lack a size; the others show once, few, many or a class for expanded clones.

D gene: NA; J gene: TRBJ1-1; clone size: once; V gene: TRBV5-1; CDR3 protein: CASSWGRGLNTEAFF; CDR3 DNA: TGCGCCAGCAGCTGGGGGAGAGGACTGAACACTGAAGCTTTCTTT
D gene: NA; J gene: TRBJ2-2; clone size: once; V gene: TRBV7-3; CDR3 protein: CASSLQRQHTGELFF; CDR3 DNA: TGTGCCAGCAGCCTCCAAAGACAGCACACCGGGGAGCTGTTTTTT
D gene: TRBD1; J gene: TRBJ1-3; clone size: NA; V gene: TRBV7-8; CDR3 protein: CASSLGQGGGNTIYF; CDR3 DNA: TGTGCCAGCAGCTTGGGACAGGGGGGTGGAAACACCATATATTTT
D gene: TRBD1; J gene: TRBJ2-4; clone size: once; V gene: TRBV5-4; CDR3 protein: CASSPRQGDRKNIQYF; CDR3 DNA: TGTGCCAGCAGCCCACGACAGGGGGATCGAAAAAACATTCAGTACTTC
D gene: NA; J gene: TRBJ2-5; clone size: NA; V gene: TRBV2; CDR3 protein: CASSGVWESAQYF; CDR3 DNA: TGTGCCAGCAGTGGGGTCTGGGAGTCGGCCCAGTACTTC
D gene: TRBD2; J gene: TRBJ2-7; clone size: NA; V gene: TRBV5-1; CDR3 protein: CASSPRAGGHSYEQYF; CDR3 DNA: TGCGCCAGCAGCCCCCGGGCGGGAGGACATTCCTACGAGCAGTACTTC
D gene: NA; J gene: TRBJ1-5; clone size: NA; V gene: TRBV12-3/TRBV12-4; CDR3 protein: CATSTARGQPQHF; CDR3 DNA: TGTGCCACCTCGACAGCGCGGGGTCAGCCCCAGCATTTT
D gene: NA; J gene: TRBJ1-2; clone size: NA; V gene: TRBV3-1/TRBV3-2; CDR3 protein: CASSLGGTSGYTF; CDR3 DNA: TGTGCCAGCAGCCTTGGGGGTACTTCTGGCTACACCTTC
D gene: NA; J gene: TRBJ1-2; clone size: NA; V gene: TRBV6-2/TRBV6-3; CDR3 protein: CASSYGGNYGYTF; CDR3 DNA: TGTGCCAGCAGTTATGGGGGTAACTATGGCTACACCTTC
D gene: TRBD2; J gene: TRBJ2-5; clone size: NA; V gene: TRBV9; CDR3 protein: CASSVGGSGTQETQYF; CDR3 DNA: TGTGCCAGCAGCGTAGGGGGTAGCGGGACACAAGAGACCCAGTACTTC
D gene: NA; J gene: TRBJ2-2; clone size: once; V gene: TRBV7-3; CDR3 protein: CASSLYINTGELFF; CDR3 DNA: TGTGCCAGCAGCTTATACATTAACACCGGGGAGCTGTTTTTT
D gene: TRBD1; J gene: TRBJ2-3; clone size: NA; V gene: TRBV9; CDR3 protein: CASSVGDRNTDTQYF; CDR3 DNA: TGTGCCAGCAGCGTAGGGGACAGAAACACAGATACGCAGTATTTT
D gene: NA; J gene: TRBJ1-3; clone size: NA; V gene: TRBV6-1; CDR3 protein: CASSEKPYSGNTIYF; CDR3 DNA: TGTGCCAGCAGTGAAAAACCCTACTCTGGAAACACCATATATTTT
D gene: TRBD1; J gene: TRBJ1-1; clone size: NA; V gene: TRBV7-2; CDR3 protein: CASSDRDRGANTEAFF; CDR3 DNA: TGTGCCAGCAGCGACCGGGACAGGGGCGCAAACACTGAAGCTTTCTTT
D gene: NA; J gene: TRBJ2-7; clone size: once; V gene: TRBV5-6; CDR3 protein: CASSLPSAFSYEQYF; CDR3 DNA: TGTGCCAGCAGCTTGCCTAGCGCTTTCTCCTACGAGCAGTACTTC
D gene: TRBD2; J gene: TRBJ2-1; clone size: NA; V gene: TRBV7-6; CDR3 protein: CASSLVAGGPLNEQFF; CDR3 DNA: TGTGCCAGCAGCTTAGTGGCGGGAGGCCCTCTTAATGAGCAGTTCTTC
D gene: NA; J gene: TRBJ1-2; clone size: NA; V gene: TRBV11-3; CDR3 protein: CASSFFRGRAGGYTF; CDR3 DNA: TGTGCCAGCAGCTTTTTCAGGGGCAGGGCAGGCGGCTACACCTTC
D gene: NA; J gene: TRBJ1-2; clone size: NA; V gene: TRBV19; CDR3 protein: CASSSQESSRYGYTF; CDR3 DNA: TGTGCCAGTAGTTCCCAGGAGTCGTCTCGCTATGGCTACACCTTC
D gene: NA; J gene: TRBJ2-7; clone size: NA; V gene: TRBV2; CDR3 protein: CASSSLDGIYEQYF; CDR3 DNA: TGTGCCAGCAGTTCCCTAGACGGGATCTACGAGCAGTACTTC
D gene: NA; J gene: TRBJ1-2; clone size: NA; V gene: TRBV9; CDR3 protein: CASSEGERGYGYTF; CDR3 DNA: TGTGCCAGCAGCGAGGGCGAACGGGGCTATGGCTACACCTTC
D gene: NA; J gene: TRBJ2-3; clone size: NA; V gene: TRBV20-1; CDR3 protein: CSASPRGSVSTDTQYF; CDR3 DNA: TGCAGTGCTAGTCCCCGGGGCAGCGTTAGCACAGATACGCAGTATTTT
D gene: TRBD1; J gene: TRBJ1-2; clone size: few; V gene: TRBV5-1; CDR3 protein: CASSGQGAQAGYTF; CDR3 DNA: TGCGCCAGCAGCGGACAGGGGGCACAAGCAGGCTACACCTTC
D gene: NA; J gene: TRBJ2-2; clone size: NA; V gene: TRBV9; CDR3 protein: CASHTSVDTGELFF; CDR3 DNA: TGTGCCAGCCATACATCGGTTGACACCGGGGAGCTGTTTTTT
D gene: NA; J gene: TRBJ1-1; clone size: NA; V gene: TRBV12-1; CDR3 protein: CASSFFHPGTAKNTEAFF; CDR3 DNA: TGTGCCAGCAGCTTTTTTCACCCCGGGACAGCTAAGAACACTGAAGCTTTCTTT
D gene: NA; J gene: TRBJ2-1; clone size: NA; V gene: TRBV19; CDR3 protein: CASSIGISSYNEQFF; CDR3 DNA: TGTGCCAGTAGTATAGGGATAAGCTCCTACAATGAGCAGTTCTTC
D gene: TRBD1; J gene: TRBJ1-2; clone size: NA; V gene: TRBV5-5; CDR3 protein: CASSLATGGNYGYTF; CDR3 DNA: TGTGCCAGCAGCTTGGCTACAGGGGGGAACTATGGCTACACCTTC
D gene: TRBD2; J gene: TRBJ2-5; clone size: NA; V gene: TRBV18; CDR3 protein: CASSPPVAGRQETQYF; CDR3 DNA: TGTGCCAGCTCACCCCCGGTAGCGGGGAGGCAAGAGACCCAGTACTTC
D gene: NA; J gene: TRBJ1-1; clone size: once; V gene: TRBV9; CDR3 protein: CASTVSENTEAFF; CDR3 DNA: TGTGCCAGCACCGTCTCCGAGAACACTGAAGCTTTCTTT
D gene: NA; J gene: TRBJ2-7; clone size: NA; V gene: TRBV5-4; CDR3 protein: CASSLEWGGEQYF; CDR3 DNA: TGTGCCAGCAGCTTGGAGTGGGGTGGCGAGCAGTACTTC
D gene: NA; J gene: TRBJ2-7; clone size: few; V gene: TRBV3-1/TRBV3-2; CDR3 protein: CASSQAVAPFEQYF; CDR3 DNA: TGTGCCAGCAGCCAAGCAGTAGCCCCCTTTGAGCAGTACTTC
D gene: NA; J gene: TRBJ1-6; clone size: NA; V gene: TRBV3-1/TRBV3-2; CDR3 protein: CASSQSTGSNSPLHF; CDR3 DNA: TGTGCCAGCAGCCAATCCACAGGGTCCAATTCACCCCTCCACTTT
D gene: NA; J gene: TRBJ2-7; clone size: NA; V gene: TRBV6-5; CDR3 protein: CATSGTERTYEQYF; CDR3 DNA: TGTGCCACCTCCGGGACGGAGCGAACCTACGAGCAGTACTTC
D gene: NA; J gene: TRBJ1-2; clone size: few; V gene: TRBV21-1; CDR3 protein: CASSTEDRGHNYGYTF; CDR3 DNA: TGTGCCAGCAGCACCGAGGACAGGGGGCATAACTATGGCTACACCTTC
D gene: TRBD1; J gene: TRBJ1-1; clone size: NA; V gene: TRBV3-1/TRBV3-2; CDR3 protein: CASSQTGARNTEAFF; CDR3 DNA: TGTGCCAGCAGCCAAACAGGGGCCAGGAACACTGAAGCTTTCTTT
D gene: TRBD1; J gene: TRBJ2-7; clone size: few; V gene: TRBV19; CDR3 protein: CASSVKDRSAYEQYF; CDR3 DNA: TGTGCCAGTAGCGTTAAGGACAGGTCCGCCTACGAGCAGTACTTC
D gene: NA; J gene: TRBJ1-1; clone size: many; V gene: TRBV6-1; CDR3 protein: CASSENPGWAEAFF; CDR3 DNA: TGTGCCAGCAGTGAAAATCCAGGTTGGGCTGAAGCTTTCTTT
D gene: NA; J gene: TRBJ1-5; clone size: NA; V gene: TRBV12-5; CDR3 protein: CASGLVLGESNQPQHF; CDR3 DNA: TGTGCCAGTGGTTTGGTACTAGGGGAATCCAATCAGCCCCAGCATTTT
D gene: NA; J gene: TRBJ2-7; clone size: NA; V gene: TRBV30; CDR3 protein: CAWSEGAYEQYF; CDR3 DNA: TGTGCCTGGAGTGAGGGGGCCTACGAGCAGTACTTC
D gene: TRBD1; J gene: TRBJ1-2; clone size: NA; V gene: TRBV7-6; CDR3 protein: CASSSRQGGGYTF; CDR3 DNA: TGTGCCAGCAGCTCCAGACAGGGCGGTGGCTACACCTTC
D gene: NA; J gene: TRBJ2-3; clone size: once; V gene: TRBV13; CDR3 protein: CASSSPADGDTQYF; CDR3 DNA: TGTGCCAGCAGCTCCCCGGCCGATGGGGATACGCAGTATTTT
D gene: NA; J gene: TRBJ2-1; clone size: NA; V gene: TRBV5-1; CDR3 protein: CASSLNNEQFF; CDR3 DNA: TGCGCCAGCAGCTTGAACAATGAGCAGTTCTTC
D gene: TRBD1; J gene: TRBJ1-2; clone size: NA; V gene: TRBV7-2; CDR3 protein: CASSSGQGVNGYTF; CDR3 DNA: TGTGCCAGCAGCTCCGGACAGGGGGTTAATGGCTACACCTTC
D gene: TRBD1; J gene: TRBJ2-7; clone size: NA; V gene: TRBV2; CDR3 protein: CASSSLDRASYEQYF; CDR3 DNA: TGTGCCAGCAGCAGCTTGGACAGGGCATCCTACGAGCAGTACTTC
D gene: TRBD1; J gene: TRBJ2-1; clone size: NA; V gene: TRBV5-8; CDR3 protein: CASSLSGGSYNEQFF; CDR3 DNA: TGTGCCAGCAGCCTGTCAGGGGGCTCCTACAATGAGCAGTTCTTC
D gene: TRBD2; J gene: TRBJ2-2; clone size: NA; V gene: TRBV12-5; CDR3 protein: CASGLVLGSGSPGELFF; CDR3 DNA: TGTGCTAGTGGTTTGGTACTGGGTAGCGGGAGTCCCGGGGAGCTGTTTTTT
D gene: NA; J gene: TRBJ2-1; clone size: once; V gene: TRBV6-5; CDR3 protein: CAGRSASSNEQFF; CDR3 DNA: TGTGCCGGACGGTCAGCTTCCTCCAATGAGCAGTTCTTC
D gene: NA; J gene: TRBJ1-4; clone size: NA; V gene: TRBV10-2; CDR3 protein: CASSDTGPHEKLFF; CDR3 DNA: TGCGCCAGCAGTGACACAGGGCCCCATGAAAAACTGTTTTTT